This paragraph reports one TCR beta chain. Its target is not known. This specimen comes from a study of lymphopenia after photon versus proton radiotherapy. Findings and limits, study-wide: Only patients who died were analyzed for survival; proton advantage is unproven. After the lymphocyte nadir, photon-treated repertoires showed oligoclonal expansion, especially of CD8+ Temra cells. Under photons, naive T cells and diversity fell while effector/memory populations rose. In patients who died, overall survival fell as post-nadir TCR diversity dropped more.

Repertoires were generated with immunoSEQ multiplex PCR, while TCRdb's copy carries only in-frame clones and drops some. The sample records more than 70,000 clones, around four fifths being singletons. Germline assignment: CDR1 SGHTA and CDR2 FQGNSA. V was pared by 1 base and J by 0 bases, with 6 bases between. The CDR3 totals 14 residues. The receptor was isolated from a man aged 60 to 69 with pancreatic cancer. The sequencing used peripheral blood, collected from a patient treated with proton-based radiotherapy. This chain joins TRBV7-2 and TRBJ2-5, with a possible D match to TRBD1 (5 bases). This chain's CDR3 is CASSLGQHQETQYF. CDR3 bases: TGTGCCAGCAGCTTAGGACAGCACCAAGAGACCCAGTACTTC.